A single sample gave rise to the 29 T cell receptor beta chains below, sequenced in a study of cytomegalovirus exposure and HLA in healthy donors (dated by TCRdb to between 2016 and 2019). The library came from the immunoSEQ multiplex PCR assay. In TCRdb, the immuneACCESS table is reduced to in-frame sequences with V and J assigned. These tables do not hold every clone; where another copy was compared, an unresolved V gene accounts for under half, and the others remain unexplained. The sample yields about 140,000 clones; approximately 86% were counted once. The top ten clonotypes cover roughly 4.5% of the sample. The sample consisted of PBMCs. Receptors originate from a man in his late teens or twenties in good health and CMV-seropositive.

The rearrangement joins TRBV6-6 to TRBJ1-2; D gene unclear. The V and J ends lost 5 bases and 4 bases respectively, with 11 bases between them. CDR1 MNHNY and CDR2 SVGAGI come from the germline V gene (reference sequence). There are 13 residues in the CDR3. The CDR3 region is CASSPGLLYGYTF. CDR3 coding DNA: TGTGCCAGCAGTCCCGGACTGCTCTATGGCTACACCTTC.

The CDR3 bases are TGTGCCAGCAGAGAGACTTCCAGCTCCTACGAGCAGTACTTC. As protein: CASRETSSSYEQYF. This chain uses TRBV25-1 with TRBJ2-7; D not resolved. This CDR3 spans 14 amino acids. Germline loops: CDR1 MGHDK, CDR2 SYGVNS. Trimming took 6 bases from V and 0 from J, leaving 12 bases between them.

The rearrangement links TRBV30 to TRBJ2-3, with TRBD2 identical over 7 bases. Trimming removed 3 bases from V and 5 bases from J; junction bases left unmatched: 8. Looked up from germline, CDR1 is GTSNPN and CDR2 is SVGIG (reference sequence). The CDR3 runs to 14 residues. CDR3 residues: CAWSLNGRRDTQYF. DNA of the CDR3: TGTGCCTGGAGCCTAAACGGGAGGAGAGATACGCAGTATTTT.

The CDR3 nucleotides are TGTGCCAGCAGTGGTAGTTTTGGTGAGCAGTTCTTC. Translated, it gives CASSGSFGEQFF. The rearrangement links TRBV25-1 to TRBJ2-1; D unresolved. CDR3 length: 12 residues. CDR1 is MGHDK, CDR2 SYGVNS, per germline. Deletions cut 4 bases from V and 9 bases from J, with 10 bases between.

V is TRBV9 and J is TRBJ1-1; 7 nucleotides match TRBD1. There are 14 residues in the CDR3. Germline CDR1 SGDLS, CDR2 YYNGEE. Trimming at V came to 2 bases and at J to 1 base, leaving 2 bases not matched to a gene. In nucleotides, the CDR3 is TGTGCCAGCAGCGTTACAGGGGCGAACACTGAAGCTTTCTTT. Its protein product is CASSVTGANTEAFF. Based on the CDR3 plus reference TRBV9 and TRBJ1-1, the full variable domain is DSGVTQTPKHLITATGQRVTLRCSPRSGDLSVYWYQQSLDQGLQFLIQYYNGEERAKGNILERFSAQQFPDLHSELNLSSLELGDSALYFCASSVTGANTEAFFGQGTRLTVV.

J is TRBJ1-4 and V is TRBV5-1; 7 positions match TRBD1. Germline V CDR1 and CDR2: SGHRS, YFSETQ. The V segment lost 3 bases and the J segment 3 bases; nucleotides outside the gene matches: 2. The CDR3 covers 14 residues. The CDR3: CASSSGTANEKLFF. The CDR3 nucleotides read TGCGCCAGCAGCTCCGGGACAGCTAATGAAAAACTGTTTTTT. Looking up the rest from reference TRBV5-1 and TRBJ1-4 gives the full variable domain: KAGVTQTPRYLIKTRGQQVTLSCSPISGHRSVSWYQQTPGQGLQFLFEYFSETQRNKGNFPGRFSGRQFSNSRSEMNVSTLELGDSALYLCASSSGTANEKLFFGSGTQLSVL.

V is TRBV15 and J is TRBJ1-3; TRBD1 matches 9 bases. CDR1 is LNHNV and CDR2 is YYDKDF in the germline V gene (reference sequence). The trim removed 5 bases at V and 4 bases at J, leaving 6 bases unmatched. There are 15 residues in the CDR3. This CDR3 reads CATSPDRGVGNTIYF. The DNA for the CDR3 is TGTGCCACCAGCCCTGACAGGGGGGTCGGAAACACCATATATTTT.

V usage is TRBV5-6 and J usage is TRBJ1-2; D may be TRBD1 (6 bases). The CDR3 has 10 residues. Germline V gene sequence: CDR1 SGHDT, CDR2 YYEEEE. The V and J ends lost 5 bases and 8 bases respectively, with 7 bases between them. The CDR3 reads CASRGQGYTF. The CDR3 DNA reads TGTGCCAGCAGGGGACAAGGCTACACCTTC.

The rearrangement uses TRBV4-2 and TRBJ2-1, with 7 bases matching TRBD2. Trimming cost V 4 bases and J 0 bases; bases outside gene matches: 6. Germline CDR1 is LGHNA and CDR2 is YNFKEQ. The CDR3 totals 16 residues. In DNA form, the CDR3 reads TGTGCCAGCAGCCTTCATGGCGGGAGCTCCTACAATGAGCAGTTCTTC. Translated, it gives CASSLHGGSSYNEQFF.

This chain joins TRBV6-5 and TRBJ1-4; possible D gene TRBD1, 5 bases. CDR1 and CDR2 from the germline V gene are MNHEY and SVGAGI. V lost 6 bases and J 4 bases, leaving 12 bases between the germline ends. CDR3 length: 14 amino acids. CDR3 residues: CASSPGTFNEKLFF. The CDR3 coding sequence is TGTGCCAGCAGCCCCGGGACTTTTAATGAAAAACTGTTTTTT.

The chain is built from TRBV5-6 and TRBJ2-5, with unresolved D. Trimming removed 3 bases from V and 9 bases from J, with 9 bases in between. The CDR3 consists of 11 residues. The V gene's germline CDR1 is SGHDT and CDR2 YYEEEE. The CDR3: CASSSAVAQYF. The CDR3 region has the DNA TGTGCCAGCAGCTCTGCAGTTGCCCAGTACTTC.

The V and J genes are TRBV5-4 and TRBJ2-1; 10 nucleotides match TRBD1. The V and J ends lost 3 bases and 14 bases, in that order; junction bases with no gene match: 8. Germline lookup yields CDR1 SGHNT and CDR2 YYREEE (reference sequence). The CDR3 is 13 residues long. CDR3 in amino acids: CASSSSGQGVEFF. As DNA, the CDR3 is TGTGCCAGCAGCTCCAGTGGACAGGGGGTTGAGTTCTTC.

V and J are TRBV28 and TRBJ2-1, with 13 positions matching TRBD2. The CDR3 is 19 residues long. Germline lookup yields CDR1 MDHEN and CDR2 SYDVKM. V lost 4 bases, J lost 3 bases, and 12 bases stayed unmatched. The CDR3 protein is CASSSRIFGLAGDYNEQFF. CDR3 nucleotides: TGTGCCAGCAGTTCTCGAATATTTGGACTAGCGGGGGACTACAATGAGCAGTTCTTC. Together with reference TRBV28 and TRBJ2-1, the CDR3 gives the full variable domain: DVKVTQSSRYLVKRTGEKVFLECVQDMDHENMFWYRQDPGLGLRLIYFSYDVKMKEKGDIPEGYSVSREKKERFSLILESASTNQTSMYLCASSSRIFGLAGDYNEQFFGPGTRLTVL.

V is TRBV27 and J is TRBJ1-6, with TRBD1 matching 7 bases. V shed 5 bases, J shed 6 bases, and the junction held 10 bases outside the gene matches. Germline V gene lookup returns CDR1 MNHEY and CDR2 SMNVEV (reference sequence). The CDR3 is made up of 16 amino acids. The DNA of the CDR3 is TGTGCCAGCAGTATAGACCCGGGACAGATTAATTCACCCCTCCACTTT. Translating gives CASSIDPGQINSPLHF.

The chain has TRBV6-5 and TRBJ1-1; 7 positions agree with TRBD1. This CDR3 has 15 residues. The ends lost 6 bases at V and 0 bases at J; junction bases unmatched: 7. Germline lookup yields CDR1 MNHEY and CDR2 SVGAGI. CDR3: CASSPEGAVNTEAFF. The DNA for the CDR3 is TGTGCCAGCAGCCCTGAGGGGGCCGTGAACACTGAAGCTTTCTTT.

This clone was observed a handful of times. The rearrangement links TRBV18 to TRBJ2-1; 8 bases line up with TRBD1. Germline CDR1 reads KGHSH; CDR2 reads LQKENI. The V and J ends lost 0 bases and 3 bases, in that order; junction bases with no gene match: 1. The CDR3 totals 15 residues. This CDR3 reads CASSPPGTGYNEQFF. CDR3 DNA: TGTGCCAGCTCACCACCGGGGACAGGCTACAATGAGCAGTTCTTC.

The CDR3 is CASSQQSTGTGGRNTIYF. In nucleotides, the CDR3 is TGTGCCAGCAGCCAACAATCCACAGGGACCGGAGGACGAAACACCATATATTTT. This chain uses TRBV4-2 with TRBJ1-3, with a possible D match to TRBD1 (6 bases). This CDR3 has 18 amino acids. In germline, CDR1 is LGHNA, CDR2 YNFKEQ. V was trimmed by 2 bases and J by 5 bases, leaving 22 bases between them.

V gene TRBV2 combines with J gene TRBJ2-1; D remains ambiguous. The V end lost 1 base, the J end lost 6 bases, and 7 bases lay between the germline ends. The CDR3 extends over 13 amino acids. Germline-derived CDR1 and CDR2 are SNHLY and FYNNEI. The CDR3 is CASSEVTFNEQFF. The CDR3, as DNA: TGTGCCAGCAGTGAAGTGACATTCAATGAGCAGTTCTTC.

The gene calls are TRBV27 and TRBJ1-1; a weak D match, TRBD1 (5 bases). This CDR3 spans 14 amino acids. The V end was cut by 3 bases, the J end by 2 bases, with 10 bases between. Germline assignment: CDR1 MNHEY and CDR2 SMNVEV (reference sequence). The chain's CDR3 is CASSFLDSNTEAFF. Here the CDR3 DNA reads TGTGCCAGCAGTTTCCTTGACAGTAACACTGAAGCTTTCTTT.

The V gene is TRBV27, the J gene TRBJ2-1; D is ambiguous. CDR1 is MNHEY, CDR2 SMNVEV, per germline (reference sequence). V gave up 0 bases and J gave up 4 bases, with 4 bases separating them. The CDR3 runs to 13 residues. In DNA, the CDR3 is TGTGCCAGCAGTTTATCGGCTTACAATGAGCAGTTCTTC. It specifies CASSLSAYNEQFF.

This clone was seen once. V usage is TRBV4-1 and J usage is TRBJ2-2, with 7 bases matching TRBD2. The CDR3 loop spans 17 amino acids. V shed 0 bases and J 4 bases; nucleotides not matched to a gene: 8. The V gene's germline CDR1 is MGHRA and CDR2 YSYEKL. The CDR3 DNA follows: TGCGCCAGCAGCCAAGAGGGGGGGTATGGGTCCACCGGGGAGCTGTTTTTT. Translation gives CASSQEGGYGSTGELFF.

The chain combines TRBV5-4 with TRBJ2-3; 12 nucleotides agree with TRBD2. The trim removed 4 bases at V and 5 bases at J, leaving 14 bases unmatched. The CDR3 loop spans 18 amino acids. Germline-derived CDR1 and CDR2 are SGHNT and YYREEE (reference sequence). CDR3: CASSIFPRLAGEGDTQYF. In nucleotides, the CDR3 is TGTGCCAGCAGCATTTTCCCCCGACTAGCGGGAGAAGGAGATACGCAGTATTTT. The full variable domain, rest sourced from reference TRBV5-4 and TRBJ2-3, is ETGVTQSPTHLIKTRGQQVTLRCSSQSGHNTVSWYQQALGQGPQFIFQYYREEENGRGNFPPRFSGLQFPNYSSELNVNALELDDSALYLCASSIFPRLAGEGDTQYFGPGTRLTVL.

J is TRBJ2-1 and V is TRBV28; the match to TRBD2 covers 13 bases. In germline, CDR1 is MDHEN, CDR2 SYDVKM. The CDR3 sequence is 15 residues long. V lost 8 bases to trimming and J lost 10 bases; unmatched junction nucleotides: 11. CDR3 residues: CASSDGLAGAGEQFF. The CDR3 DNA reads as TGTGCCAGCTCAGACGGACTAGCGGGAGCTGGAGAGCAGTTCTTC.

V gene TRBV6-6 combines with J gene TRBJ2-3; 7 bases agree with TRBD2. The CDR3 length is 16 residues. Trimming cost V 7 bases and J 5 bases; bases outside gene matches: 15. CDR1 MNHNY and CDR2 SVGAGI come from the germline V gene (reference sequence). In DNA, the CDR3 is TGTGCCAGCACTTTTCTTGGTAGCGGGTGGGAAGATACGCAGTATTTT. This codes for CASTFLGSGWEDTQYF.

The DNA for the CDR3 is TGTGCCAGCAGTGATAGAGTGGCCGGGGAGCTGTTTTTT. This gives the protein CASSDRVAGELFF. This chain uses TRBV6-4 with TRBJ2-2; D call uncertain. V was clipped by 3 bases and J by 6 bases, with 8 bases between them. Germline-derived CDR1 and CDR2 are MRHNA and SNTAGT. The CDR3 extends over 13 amino acids.

V and J are TRBV18 and TRBJ2-5; maybe TRBD2 (6 bases). Germline V lookup: CDR1 KGHSH, CDR2 LQKENI. V lost 1 base, J lost 5 bases, and 8 bases lay in between. CDR3 size: 13 residues. The CDR3 DNA sequence: TGTGCCAGCTCACCACAGGGAGGTGAGACCCAGTACTTC. It is translated as CASSPQGGETQYF.

V gene TRBV6-5 combines with J gene TRBJ1-5; 7 bases are shared with TRBD1. J was trimmed by 3 bases and V by 2 bases; bases with no gene match: 4. The length of the CDR3 is 15 residues. The germline V gene encodes CDR1 MNHEY and CDR2 SVGAGI. The CDR3 loop reads CASSYTTGNNQPQHF. As DNA, the CDR3 is TGTGCCAGCAGTTACACGACAGGGAACAATCAGCCCCAGCATTTT.

Only one count was recorded for this clone. The junction departs from the called germline gene at one end, perhaps through a read error. The chain couples TRBV5-1 to TRBJ2-6, with D hard to call. The length of the CDR3 is 11 residues. Germline values: CDR1 SGHRS, CDR2 YFSETQ. CDR3: CASSSASTLAF. The CDR3 DNA reads TGCGCCAGCAGCTCCGCCTCCACTCTGGCTTTC.

The rearrangement links TRBV7-8 to TRBJ1-2, with D perhaps TRBD1 (5 bases). This CDR3 has 13 residues. The germline V gene encodes CDR1 SGHVS and CDR2 FQNEAQ. V lost 5 bases, J lost 3 bases, and 10 bases lay in between. The CDR3 nucleotides are TGTGCCAGCAGCATGGACACCGACTATGGCTACACCTTC. Translated: CASSMDTDYGYTF. The whole variable domain, remainder taken from reference TRBV7-8 and TRBJ1-2, is GAGVSQSPRYKVAKRGQDVALRCDPISGHVSLFWYQQALGQGPEFLTYFQNEAQLDKSGLPSDRFFAERPEGSVSTLKIQRTQQEDSAVYLCASSMDTDYGYTFGSGTRLTVV.